This T cell receptor beta chain appears in the sequencing data of a study of blood T cell repertoires in COVID-19. Study context: Material from acute and convalescent COVID-19 was sourced from the United States, Italy and Spain. Sources were T cells, B-cell-depleted T cells, or PBMCs; the material itself was cDNA or gDNA.

Germline CDR1 reads LNHNV; CDR2 reads YYDKDF (reference sequence). The CDR3 is made up of 14 amino acids. The V segment lost 5 bases and the J segment 7 bases; nucleotides outside the gene matches: 7. Assay used: immunoSEQ multiplex PCR; TCRdb lists only in-frame clones, some missing. Of approximately 78,000 clones detected, roughly 83% appear once; the ten largest clones hold about 20%. The sequenced sample was peripheral blood. V and J are TRBV15 and TRBJ1-5, with 8 positions matching TRBD1. The sequence derives from a woman of 80 years or more with acute or convalescent COVID-19. The CDR3 loop reads CATSATGVGQPQHF. CDR3 in DNA: TGTGCCACCAGCGCGACAGGGGTCGGGCAGCCCCAGCATTTT. The complete variable domain, with remaining parts taken from reference TRBV15 and TRBJ1-5, reads DAMVIQNPRYQVTQFGKPVTLSCSQTLNHNVMYWYQQKSSQAPKLLFHYYDKDFNNEADTPDNFQSRRPNTSFCFLDIRSPGLGDTAMYLCATSATGVGQPQHFGDGTRLSIL.